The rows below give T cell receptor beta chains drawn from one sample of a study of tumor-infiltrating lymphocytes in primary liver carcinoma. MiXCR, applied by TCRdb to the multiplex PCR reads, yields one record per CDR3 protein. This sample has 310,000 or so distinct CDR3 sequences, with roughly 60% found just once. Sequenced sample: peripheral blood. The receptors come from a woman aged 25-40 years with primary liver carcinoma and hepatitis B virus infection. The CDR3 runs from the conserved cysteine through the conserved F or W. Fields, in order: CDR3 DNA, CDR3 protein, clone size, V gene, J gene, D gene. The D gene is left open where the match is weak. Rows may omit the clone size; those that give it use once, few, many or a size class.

TGTGCCAGCAGCTTAGTTAGGTGTTGGGAGCGGTTCTTC	CASSLVRCWERFF	NA	TRBV7-8	TRBJ2-1	NA
TGTGCCAGCAGCCCTACTCGACAGTGGGCGGGCACAGATACGCAGTATTTT	CASSPTRQWAGTDTQYF	few	TRBV6-2/TRBV6-3	TRBJ2-3	NA
TGTGCCACTCCACCTGGCGGGAGGGCCAGCACCGGGGAGCTGTTTTTT	CATPPGGRASTGELFF	NA	TRBV12-3/TRBV12-4	TRBJ2-2	TRBD2
TGTGCCAGCAGTGTCCGGGACCTTGTCTATGGCTACACCTTC	CASSVRDLVYGYTF	many	TRBV6-5	TRBJ1-2	NA
TGTGCCAGCAGCTTAGACGGGGGCACCGGGGAGCTGTTTTTT	CASSLDGGTGELFF	many	TRBV11-2	TRBJ2-2	NA
TGTGCCAGCAGTTCGTCTAGCGGGGTGTACGAGCAGTACTTC	CASSSSSGVYEQYF	NA	TRBV6-2/TRBV6-3	TRBJ2-7	TRBD2
TGTGCCAGCAGCCCGGCAGGGGCGTACACAGATACGCAGTATTTT	CASSPAGAYTDTQYF	NA	TRBV11-3	TRBJ2-3	NA
TGTGCCAGCAGCTTAGGGGACAGCCTCAATTCACCCCTCCACTTT	CASSLGDSLNSPLHF	NA	TRBV7-8	TRBJ1-6	TRBD1
TGTGCCAGCACCGGGGTGATTAGCAATCAGCCCCAGCATTTT	CASTGVISNQPQHF	NA	TRBV28	TRBJ1-5	NA
TGTGCCAGCAGCTTAGTGCGGGAGGTCACAGATACGCAGTATTTT	CASSLVREVTDTQYF	many	TRBV11-2	TRBJ2-3	TRBD2
TGTGCCAGCAGTCTTACAGGGGTTGTCTATGGCTACACCTTC	CASSLTGVVYGYTF	few	TRBV12-3/TRBV12-4	TRBJ1-2	TRBD1
TGTGCCTGGAGTGGGCAGGTGGAGCAGTTCTTC	CAWSGQVEQFF	NA	TRBV30	TRBJ2-1	NA
TGTGCCTGGAGTGTGGGGCTAACCTACAATGAGCAGTTCTTC	CAWSVGLTYNEQFF	few	TRBV30	TRBJ2-1	NA
TGTGCCAGCAGCGTCGCCGGCCAAGAGACGCATTACTTC	CASSVAGQETHYF	NA	TRBV11-2	TRBJ2-5	NA
TGTGCCAGCAGCGTACTCGGCTCCGGATATAGCACAGATACGCAGTATTTT	CASSVLGSGYSTDTQYF	NA	TRBV9	TRBJ2-3	NA
TGTGCCAGCAGTCTACCCCAGGTCGACTGGCGGCGAAGTCAGTACAATGAGCAGTTCTTC	CASSLPQVDWRRSQYNEQFF	few	TRBV12-3/TRBV12-4	TRBJ2-1	NA
TGTGCCAGCAAGTCTAGGGGAGATACGCAGTATTTT	CASKSRGDTQYF	few	TRBV6-2/TRBV6-3	TRBJ2-3	NA
TGCGCCAGCAGCCAAGCGGGAGGGGATGGGGTAAAAAACATTCAGTACTTC	CASSQAGGDGVKNIQYF	many	TRBV4-1	TRBJ2-4	TRBD2
TGTGCCAGCAGCTTAAGTTCCGTCGAGCAGTACTTC	CASSLSSVEQYF	medium-sized	TRBV11-2	TRBJ2-7	NA
TGTGCCAGCAGCTTACGCCGGACTAGCGGGAGGGCCGGAAAGGGCGGGGAGCTGTTTTTT	CASSLRRTSGRAGKGGELFF	many	TRBV11-3	TRBJ2-2	TRBD2
TGTGCCAGCAGCTGGGACGACGAGCAGTACTTC	CASSWDDEQYF	many	TRBV11-2	TRBJ2-7	NA
TGTGCCAGCAGTTACTTCCACAACACCGGGGAGCTGTTTTTT	CASSYFHNTGELFF	few	TRBV6-5	TRBJ2-2	NA
TGTGCCACCAGCTCGAACAGGGATCTCGGGTATGGCTACACCTTC	CATSSNRDLGYGYTF	NA	TRBV13	TRBJ1-2	NA
TGTGCTAGTGGTTTGATTGCAGGGTTGGTCTACAATGAGCAGTTCTTC	CASGLIAGLVYNEQFF	NA	TRBV12-5	TRBJ2-1	NA
TGCGCCAGCAGTCCATCCGGGGGGAACACTGAAGCTTTCTTT	CASSPSGGNTEAFF	few	TRBV5-1	TRBJ1-1	NA
TGTGCCAGCAGGCCCGTTCAGCGGAACTATGGCTACACCTTC	CASRPVQRNYGYTF	many	TRBV6-5	TRBJ1-2	NA